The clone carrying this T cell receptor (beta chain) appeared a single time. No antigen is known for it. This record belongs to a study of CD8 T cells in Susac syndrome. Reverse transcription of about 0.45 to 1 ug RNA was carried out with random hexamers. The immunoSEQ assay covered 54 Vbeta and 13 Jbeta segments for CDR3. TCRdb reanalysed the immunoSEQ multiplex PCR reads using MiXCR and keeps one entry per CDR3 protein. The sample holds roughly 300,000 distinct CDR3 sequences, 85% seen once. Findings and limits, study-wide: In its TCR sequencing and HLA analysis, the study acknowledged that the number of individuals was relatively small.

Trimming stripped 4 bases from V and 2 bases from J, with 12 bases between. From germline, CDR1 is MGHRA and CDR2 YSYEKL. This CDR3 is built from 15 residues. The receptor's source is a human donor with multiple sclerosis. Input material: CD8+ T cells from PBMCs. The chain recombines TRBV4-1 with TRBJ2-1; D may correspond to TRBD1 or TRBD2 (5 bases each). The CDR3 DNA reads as TGCGCCAGCAGCCCTCCCAAGGGACCCTACAATGAGCAGTTCTTC. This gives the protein CASSPPKGPYNEQFF.